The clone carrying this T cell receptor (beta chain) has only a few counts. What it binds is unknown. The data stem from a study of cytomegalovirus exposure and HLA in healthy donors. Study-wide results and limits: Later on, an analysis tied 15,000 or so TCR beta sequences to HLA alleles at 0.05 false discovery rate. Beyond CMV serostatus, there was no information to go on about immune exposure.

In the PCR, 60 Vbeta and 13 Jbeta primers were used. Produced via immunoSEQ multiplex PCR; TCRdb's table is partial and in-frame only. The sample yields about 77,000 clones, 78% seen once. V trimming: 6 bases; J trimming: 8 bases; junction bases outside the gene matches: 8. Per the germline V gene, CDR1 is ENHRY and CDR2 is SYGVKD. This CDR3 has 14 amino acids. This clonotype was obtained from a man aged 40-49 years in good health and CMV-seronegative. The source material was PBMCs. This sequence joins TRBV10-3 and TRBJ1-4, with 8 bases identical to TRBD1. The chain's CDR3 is CAIRPGQGGEKLFF. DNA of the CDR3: TGTGCCATCAGGCCCGGACAGGGAGGGGAAAAACTGTTTTTT.